The 32 T cell receptor beta chains reported below all come from one sample, sequenced in a study of cytotoxic CD8 clonotypes in ibrutinib-treated CLL. Libraries were prepared by immunoSEQ multiplex PCR; TCRdb keeps only in-frame clonotypes and omits some of them. The sample contains about 50,000 clones, 57% of which appear only once. Specimen: PBMCs, collected after 24 months of ibrutinib treatment. These receptors came from a human donor with chronic lymphocytic leukemia.

This chain connects TRBV10-1 to TRBJ1-2; D is unresolved. Germline loops: CDR1 WNHNN, CDR2 SYGVQD (reference sequence). The ends were cut back, 3 bases at V and 7 bases at J, with 9 bases in the middle. The CDR3 loop spans 12 amino acids. The CDR3 is CASSDRMGGYTF. CDR3 DNA sequence: TGCGCCAGCAGTGATCGGATGGGTGGCTACACCTTC.

The genes are TRBV27 and TRBJ1-1; TRBD1 agrees at 8 bases. CDR1 is MNHEY, CDR2 SMNVEV, per germline (reference sequence). V dropped 5 bases and J dropped 3; count of bases not matched to a gene: 5. This CDR3 is 14 amino acids long. CDR3 bases: TGTGCCAGCAGTCCTCAGACAGGGGACACTGAAGCTTTCTTT. This codes for CASSPQTGDTEAFF.

About this clone: Mismatch with germline at one junction end may stem from a read error. The chain couples TRBV5-4 to TRBJ2-7; D remains ambiguous. CDR3 length: 10 residues. Per the germline V gene, CDR1 is SGHNT and CDR2 is YYREEE (reference sequence). The CDR3 reads CASSLYEQYF. CDR3 in DNA: TGCGCCAGCAGCTTGTACGAGCAGTACTTC.

This CDR3 reads CASSPGPLSTEAFF. CDR3 coding DNA: TGCGCCAGCAGCCCGGGACCGTTGAGCACTGAAGCTTTCTTT. V usage is TRBV5-1 and J usage is TRBJ1-1; a possible D gene is TRBD1 (5 bases). The CDR3 sequence is 14 residues long. Germline V gene sequence: CDR1 SGHRS, CDR2 YFSETQ. V lost 4 bases, J lost 4 bases, and 14 bases lay in between.

By share, this clone counts as medium-sized. This chain joins TRBV15 and TRBJ1-5, with D possibly TRBD1 on 5 matching bases. Trimming shortened V by 3 bases and J by 2 bases, and 17 bases separated the two germline ends. The V gene's germline CDR1 is LNHNV and CDR2 YYDKDF (reference sequence). The CDR3 loop spans 17 amino acids. In DNA form, the CDR3 reads TGTGCCACCAGCAGGGCTGCGGGGGAATATGGCAATCAGCCCCAGCATTTT. Translation gives CATSRAAGEYGNQPQHF.

V gene TRBV5-1 combines with J gene TRBJ2-3; 13 positions match TRBD2. V lost 4 bases, J lost 6 bases, and 8 bases stayed unmatched. Per the germline V gene, CDR1 is SGHRS and CDR2 is YFSETQ. The CDR3 has 16 residues. This chain's CDR3 is CASSGLAGASGDTQYF. As DNA, the CDR3 is TGCGCCAGCAGCGGACTAGCGGGGGCCTCGGGTGATACGCAGTATTTT. Supplemented by reference TRBV5-1 and TRBJ2-3, the full variable domain reads KAGVTQTPRYLIKTRGQQVTLSCSPISGHRSVSWYQQTPGQGLQFLFEYFSETQRNKGNFPGRFSGRQFSNSRSEMNVSTLELGDSALYLCASSGLAGASGDTQYFGPGTRLTVL.

DNA for the CDR3: TGCGCCAGCAGCTCAATAGACCGGAGCTTGAGCACTGAAGCTTTCTTT. Amino acids: CASSSIDRSLSTEAFF. The chain has TRBV5-1 and TRBJ1-1; no definite D call. V lost 3 bases and J 4 bases, leaving 19 bases between the germline ends. The length of the CDR3 is 16 residues. In germline, CDR1 is SGHRS, CDR2 YFSETQ.

This clone showed up just a few times. V usage is TRBV10-3 and J usage is TRBJ2-1; possibly TRBD1 or TRBD2 for D (6 bases each). Looked up from germline, CDR1 is ENHRY and CDR2 is SYGVKD. Trimming stripped 6 bases from V and 7 bases from J, with 13 bases between. The CDR3 totals 13 residues. CDR3 nucleotides: TGTGCCATCAGGGGGGGCGAGGGAAATGAGCAGTTCTTC. Translated: CAIRGGEGNEQFF.

The sample holds a few counts of this clone. The chain links TRBV28 to TRBJ2-3; 13 positions match TRBD2. Germline CDR1 and CDR2: MDHEN and SYDVKM. This CDR3 is built from 16 residues. After removal of 7 bases from V and 3 bases from J, the junction contained 7 bases not matched to a gene. CDR3 in amino acids: CASTEGLAGLTDTQYF. The CDR3 bases are TGTGCCAGCACCGAGGGACTAGCGGGGTTAACAGATACGCAGTATTTT.

In its sample, this clone was seen many times. The sample contains more than one DNA sequence encoding this CDR3. The V gene is TRBV5-1, the J gene TRBJ2-2; 8 bases match TRBD1. This CDR3 has 15 residues. CDR1 and CDR2 from the germline V gene are SGHRS and YFSETQ. J lost 2 bases, V lost 4 bases, and 4 bases had no gene match. CDR3 nucleotides: TGCGCCAGCAGCGTAGGACAGGGCAACACCGGGGAGCTGTTTTTT. Its translation is CASSVGQGNTGELFF.

The V and J genes are TRBV15 and TRBJ2-6, with TRBD1 as a possible D gene (5 bases). Trimming took 0 bases from V and 4 from J, leaving 10 bases between them. Germline values: CDR1 LNHNV, CDR2 YYDKDF (reference sequence). The CDR3 consists of 16 residues. For the CDR3, the DNA is TGTGCCACCAGCAGAGATGTAGGGGCAGGGGCCAACGTCCTGACTTTC. Translated, it gives CATSRDVGAGANVLTF.

This clone was seen only a few times. The chain has TRBV2 and TRBJ1-2, with TRBD1 identical over 9 bases. V lost 8 bases to trimming and J lost 4 bases; unmatched junction nucleotides: 5. CDR1 SNHLY and CDR2 FYNNEI come from the germline V gene. The CDR3 sequence is 13 residues long. CDR3 nucleotide sequence: TGTGCCAGCTGTAGACAGGGGGGCTATGGCTACACCTTC. This encodes CASCRQGGYGYTF.

The CDR3 sequence: CASSSLAGGPRETQYF. The CDR3 nucleotides read TGCGCCAGCAGCTCCCTAGCGGGGGGGCCACGGGAGACCCAGTACTTC. The chain is built from TRBV5-1 and TRBJ2-5; 12 bases are a match to TRBD2. The V gene's germline CDR1 is SGHRS and CDR2 YFSETQ. V shed 3 bases and J 5 bases; nucleotides not matched to a gene: 8. This CDR3 comprises 16 residues. The whole variable domain, filled in from reference TRBV5-1 and TRBJ2-5, reads KAGVTQTPRYLIKTRGQQVTLSCSPISGHRSVSWYQQTPGQGLQFLFEYFSETQRNKGNFPGRFSGRQFSNSRSEMNVSTLELGDSALYLCASSSLAGGPRETQYFGPGTRLLVL.

The chain recombines TRBV5-1 with TRBJ2-6; D uncertain. Trimming cost V 6 bases and J 2 bases, with 15 bases left between them. The CDR3 has 16 amino acids. CDR1 and CDR2 from the germline V gene are SGHRS and YFSETQ. For the CDR3, the DNA is TGCGCCAGCATAACCCGGCCGTCAGCTGGGGCCAACGTCCTGACTTTC. Encoded protein: CASITRPSAGANVLTF.

The chain is built from TRBV11-2 and TRBJ1-5; D gene ambiguous. The V gene lost 2 bases and the J gene lost 4 bases, with 9 bases spanning the gap. There are 14 residues in the CDR3. Germline V gene data show CDR1 as SGHAT and CDR2 as FQNNGV. The CDR3 DNA follows: TGTGCCAGCAGCTTAAACCGGAAAAATCAGCCCCAGCATTTT. This codes for CASSLNRKNQPQHF.

This clone occurred many times. V is TRBV27 and J is TRBJ1-2; 9 bases are shared with TRBD1. V was pared by 5 bases and J by 2 bases, with 6 bases of the junction left unmatched. The germline gives CDR1 MNHEY, CDR2 SMNVEV (reference sequence). The CDR3 is 15 amino acids. The CDR3: CASSLQGQGNYGYTF. The CDR3 coding sequence is TGTGCCAGCAGTCTCCAAGGACAGGGGAACTATGGCTACACCTTC.

The chain combines TRBV6-1 with TRBJ1-3; the D is unclear. Germline CDR1 is MNHNS and CDR2 is SASEGT. CDR3 length equals 16 residues. V lost 6 bases and J 4 bases, leaving 19 bases between the germline ends. CDR3 loop: CASSEQPAGVGNTIYF. Here the CDR3 DNA reads TGTGCCAGCAGCGAACAACCGGCGGGCGTCGGAAACACCATATATTTT.

The rearrangement uses TRBV5-1 and TRBJ2-1; D may be TRBD2 (5 bases). Between the trimmed V and J ends, which lost 4 bases and 2 bases, there was a span of 19 bases. CDR3 length equals 17 residues. CDR1 is SGHRS, CDR2 YFSETQ, per germline. CDR3 sequence: CASSRDGVGPPYNEQFF. The DNA for the CDR3 is TGCGCCAGCAGCCGGGATGGAGTTGGCCCCCCCTACAATGAGCAGTTCTTC.

This chain connects TRBV19 to TRBJ1-3, with D possibly matching TRBD1 (5 bases). The germline V gene encodes CDR1 LNHDA and CDR2 SQIVND (reference sequence). There are 16 residues in the CDR3. V lost 4 bases, J lost 3 bases, and 16 bases lay in between. As DNA, the CDR3 is TGTGCCAGTAGTAAAGGGGCAGGGACGTTTGGAAACACCATATATTTT. Amino acids: CASSKGAGTFGNTIYF.

The genes are TRBV19 and TRBJ2-2, with 7 nucleotides matching TRBD1. This CDR3 has 15 residues. Per the germline V gene, CDR1 is LNHDA and CDR2 is SQIVND (reference sequence). The V and J ends lost 5 bases and 7 bases, in that order; junction bases with no gene match: 10. The CDR3 protein is CASSFEQGIVGELFF. As DNA, the CDR3 is TGTGCCAGTAGTTTCGAACAGGGGATTGTCGGGGAGCTGTTTTTT.

This sequence joins TRBV7-9 and TRBJ2-5, with unresolved D. This CDR3 comprises 14 residues. V lost 3 bases to trimming and J lost 1 base, with 9 bases between them. Germline CDR1 is SEHNR and CDR2 is FQNEAQ (reference sequence). Here the CDR3 reads CASSFHGAQETQYF. As DNA, the CDR3 is TGTGCCAGCAGCTTTCACGGAGCCCAAGAGACCCAGTACTTC.

The V call is TRBV9, the J call TRBJ1-4; 10 bases fit TRBD1. The V and J ends lost 4 bases and 7 bases, in that order; junction bases with no gene match: 4. CDR1 is SGDLS and CDR2 is YYNGEE in the germline V gene. There are 14 residues in the CDR3. This chain's CDR3 is CASSTRDRGEKLFF. The CDR3 DNA reads as TGTGCCAGCAGCACCCGGGACAGGGGTGAAAAACTGTTTTTT.

The V and J genes are TRBV6-5 and TRBJ2-1, with 10 positions matching TRBD1. The CDR3 extends over 15 amino acids. V shed 5 bases, J shed 2 bases, and the junction held 3 bases outside the gene matches. Germline CDR1 is MNHEY and CDR2 is SVGAGI. CDR3 residues: CASSRTGGPYNEQFF. The DNA for the CDR3 is TGTGCCAGCAGTCGGACAGGGGGGCCCTACAATGAGCAGTTCTTC.

The chain recombines TRBV29-1 with TRBJ2-7, with D uncertain. Germline V gene sequence: CDR1 SQVTM, CDR2 ANQGSEA. The CDR3 consists of 10 residues. Trimming stripped 4 bases from V and 0 bases from J, with 1 base between. As DNA, the CDR3 is TGCAGCGTTGGCTCCTACGAGCAGTACTTC. Translation gives CSVGSYEQYF.

The rearrangement links TRBV9 to TRBJ1-2; tentative D call: TRBD1 (5 bases). CDR1 and CDR2 (germline): SGDLS, YYNGEE. The CDR3 sequence is 14 residues long. The ends were cut back, 3 bases at V and 2 bases at J, with 11 bases in the middle. CDR3 nucleotide sequence: TGTGCCAGCAGCGGGCTCCGGGACAACTATGGCTACACCTTC. This translates into CASSGLRDNYGYTF. The complete variable domain, with remaining parts taken from reference TRBV9 and TRBJ1-2, reads DSGVTQTPKHLITATGQRVTLRCSPRSGDLSVYWYQQSLDQGLQFLIQYYNGEERAKGNILERFSAQQFPDLHSELNLSSLELGDSALYFCASSGLRDNYGYTFGSGTRLTVV.

The V call is TRBV6-1, the J call TRBJ2-7; the D is unclear. The CDR3 covers 10 residues. V lost 3 bases, J lost 9 bases, and 6 bases lay in between. Germline lookup yields CDR1 MNHNS and CDR2 SASEGT. The CDR3 here is CASSDYRQYF. The CDR3 region has the DNA TGTGCCAGCAGTGACTACCGGCAGTACTTC.

This clone has a single count. The J gene is TRBJ2-1, the V gene TRBV29-1; 10 bases line up with TRBD1. J was trimmed by 9 bases and V by 5 bases; bases with no gene match: 10. CDR1 and CDR2 (germline): SQVTM, ANQGSEA. The length of the CDR3 is 14 residues. Here the CDR3 DNA reads TGCAGCGTTTATGACGGACAGGGGGTAATTGAGCAGTTCTTC. Translating gives CSVYDGQGVIEQFF.

The rearrangement uses TRBV4-2 and TRBJ2-2; 14 bases match TRBD2. V was pared by 8 bases and J by 7 bases, with 6 bases of the junction left unmatched. The CDR3 extends over 15 amino acids. Germline-derived CDR1 and CDR2 are LGHNA and YNFKEQ. The CDR3: CASAMGLAGVGELFF. CDR3 sequence (DNA): TGTGCCAGCGCGATGGGACTAGCGGGGGTCGGGGAGCTGTTTTTT.

This clone was observed a handful of times. The rearrangement uses TRBV29-1 and TRBJ1-3; no clear D gene. The CDR3 contains 13 residues. The V end lost 7 bases, the J end lost 0 bases, and 10 bases lay between the germline ends. Germline V gives CDR1 SQVTM, CDR2 ANQGSEA. The CDR3 loop is CSARTGSGNTIYF. The CDR3 nucleotides are TGCAGCGCCAGGACGGGCTCTGGAAACACCATATATTTT.

This clone was found once. The genes are TRBV29-1 and TRBJ2-7, with D unresolved. Trimming stripped 3 bases from V and 2 bases from J, with 11 bases between. The CDR3 extends over 13 amino acids. Germline CDR1 and CDR2: SQVTM and ANQGSEA. CDR3 bases: TGCAGCGTTGACGTCGCGGATACCTACGAGCAGTACTTC. It yields the protein CSVDVADTYEQYF.

The rearrangement links TRBV29-1 to TRBJ2-7; D gene uncertain. In germline, CDR1 is SQVTM, CDR2 ANQGSEA. This CDR3 is built from 12 residues. V was pared by 2 bases and J by 4 bases, with 9 bases between. The CDR3 sequence is CSVESPTYEQYF. In DNA, the CDR3 is TGCAGCGTTGAATCCCCGACGTACGAGCAGTACTTC.

V and J are TRBV27 and TRBJ1-2; a possible D gene is TRBD1 (6 bases). The length of the CDR3 is 15 residues. Per germline, CDR1 MNHEY and CDR2 SMNVEV (reference sequence). V was cut by 6 bases and J by 2 bases, with 16 bases left in between. The CDR3 is CASRRGGNPNYGYTF. The CDR3 nucleotides read TGTGCCAGCAGAAGGGGGGGGAATCCAAACTATGGCTACACCTTC.